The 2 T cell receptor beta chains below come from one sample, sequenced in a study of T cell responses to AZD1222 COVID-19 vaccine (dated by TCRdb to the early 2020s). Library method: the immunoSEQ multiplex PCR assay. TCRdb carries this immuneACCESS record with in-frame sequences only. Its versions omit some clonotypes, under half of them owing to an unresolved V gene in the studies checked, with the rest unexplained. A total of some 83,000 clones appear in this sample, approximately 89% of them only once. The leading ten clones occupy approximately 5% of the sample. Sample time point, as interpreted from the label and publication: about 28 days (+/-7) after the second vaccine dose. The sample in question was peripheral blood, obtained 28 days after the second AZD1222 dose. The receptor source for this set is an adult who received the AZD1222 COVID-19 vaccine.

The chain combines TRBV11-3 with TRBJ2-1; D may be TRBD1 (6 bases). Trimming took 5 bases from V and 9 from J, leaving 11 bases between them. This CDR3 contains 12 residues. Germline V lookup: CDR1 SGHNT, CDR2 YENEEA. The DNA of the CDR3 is TGTGCCAGCAGCCTTACAGGGACTGAGCAGTTCTTC. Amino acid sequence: CASSLTGTEQFF.

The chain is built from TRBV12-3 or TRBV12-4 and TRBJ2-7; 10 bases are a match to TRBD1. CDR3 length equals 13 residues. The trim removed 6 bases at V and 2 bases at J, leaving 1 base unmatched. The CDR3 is CASRGTGAYEQYF. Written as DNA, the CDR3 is TGTGCCAGCAGGGGGACAGGGGCCTACGAGCAGTACTTC.